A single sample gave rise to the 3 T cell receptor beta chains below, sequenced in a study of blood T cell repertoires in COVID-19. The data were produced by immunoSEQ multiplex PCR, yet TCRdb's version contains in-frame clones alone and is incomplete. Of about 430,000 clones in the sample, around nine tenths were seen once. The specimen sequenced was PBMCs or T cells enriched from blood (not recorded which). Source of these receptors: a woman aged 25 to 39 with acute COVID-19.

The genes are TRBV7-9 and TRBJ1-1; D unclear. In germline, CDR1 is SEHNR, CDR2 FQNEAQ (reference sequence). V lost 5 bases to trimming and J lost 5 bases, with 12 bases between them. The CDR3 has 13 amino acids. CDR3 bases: TGTGCCAGCAGCCGGGTGGGTCAGACTGAAGCTTTCTTT. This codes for CASSRVGQTEAFF.

CDR3 sequence: CASGQGPSYNSPLHF. CDR3 coding DNA: TGTGCCAGCGGACAGGGACCCTCCTATAATTCACCCCTCCACTTT. The V call is TRBV6-5, the J call TRBJ1-6; 8 bases align to TRBD1. The CDR3 sequence is 15 residues long. Per germline, CDR1 MNHEY and CDR2 SVGAGI. The ends lost 8 bases at V and 0 bases at J; junction bases unmatched: 3.

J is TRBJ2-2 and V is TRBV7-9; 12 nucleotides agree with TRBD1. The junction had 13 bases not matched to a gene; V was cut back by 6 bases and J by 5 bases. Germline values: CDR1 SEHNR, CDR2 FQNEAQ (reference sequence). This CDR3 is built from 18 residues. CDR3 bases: TGTGCCAGCAGTTCCACCGGGACAGGGGGCGGAGGGACCGGGGAGCTGTTTTTT. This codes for CASSSTGTGGGGTGELFF. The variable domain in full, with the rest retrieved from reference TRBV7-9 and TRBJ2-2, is DTGVSQNPRHKITKRGQNVTFRCDPISEHNRLYWYRQTLGQGPEFLTYFQNEAQLEKSRLLSDRFSAERPKGSFSTLEIQRTEQGDSAMYLCASSSTGTGGGGTGELFFGEGSRLTVL.